This TCR beta chain was observed in a study of blood T cell repertoires in COVID-19. J gave up 8 bases and V 6 bases, and 6 bases lay outside the gene matches. The CDR3 consists of 13 residues. Germline V CDR1 and CDR2: SGHTA, FQGNSA. Profiled with immunoSEQ multiplex PCR; TCRdb holds only in-frame clones, not every one. The table records about 380,000 clones, about 90% of them present only once. All enrollees were roughly 18 to 90 years old and from 20 to 30 US areas. Cohorts were based on clinical histories the participants reported. Recovered participants had two consecutive negative NP/OP PCR tests, healthcare professional clearance, or symptom resolution.

The clonotype originates from a young man who had recovered from COVID-19. J is TRBJ2-3 and V is TRBV7-2, with 9 bases matching TRBD2. The specimen sequenced was PBMCs or T cells enriched from blood (not recorded which). CDR3 protein: CASSSKRGVTQYF. CDR3 in DNA: TGTGCCAGCAGTTCGAAGCGGGGGGTTACGCAGTATTTT.